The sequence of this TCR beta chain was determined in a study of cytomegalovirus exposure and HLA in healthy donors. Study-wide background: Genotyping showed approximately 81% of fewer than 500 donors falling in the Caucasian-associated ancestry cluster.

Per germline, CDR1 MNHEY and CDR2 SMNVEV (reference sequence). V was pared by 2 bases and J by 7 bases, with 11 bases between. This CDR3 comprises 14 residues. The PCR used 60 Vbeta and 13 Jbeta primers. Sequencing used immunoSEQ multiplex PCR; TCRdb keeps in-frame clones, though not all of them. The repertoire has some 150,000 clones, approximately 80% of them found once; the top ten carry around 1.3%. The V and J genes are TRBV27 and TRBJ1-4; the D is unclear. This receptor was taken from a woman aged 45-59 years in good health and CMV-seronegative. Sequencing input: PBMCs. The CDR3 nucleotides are TGTGCCAGCAGTTTACGACCTCGGGTTGAAAAACTGTTTTTT. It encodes CASSLRPRVEKLFF.